What follows describes a single T cell receptor (beta chain). The record originates from a study of blood T cell repertoires in COVID-19. Study context: Spain, Italy and the United States supplied samples that represented acute and convalescent COVID-19. The analysed material was cDNA or gDNA that came from T cells, B-cell-depleted T cells, or PBMCs.

Authors' analysis steps: Reference gene primers were amplified, and this amplification served to estimate nucleated cell counts. Libraries were prepared by immunoSEQ multiplex PCR; TCRdb keeps only in-frame clonotypes and omits some of them. That table gives V, J and clone size, and the DNA gave D and trimming. The sample holds roughly 100,000 clones; 80% to 90% are singletons and the top ten take about 3.5%. Germline CDR1 MNHEY, CDR2 SMNVEV (reference sequence). V was pared by 6 bases and J by 8 bases, with 7 bases of the junction left unmatched. The CDR3 loop spans 14 amino acids. V gene TRBV27 combines with J gene TRBJ2-1; the match to TRBD2 covers 10 bases. The sequenced sample was peripheral blood. The TCR comes from a woman aged 55-70 years with acute or convalescent COVID-19. The CDR3 DNA reads as TGTGCCAGCAGGCTAGCGGGAGTTATAGATGAGCAGTTCTTC. Amino acid sequence: CASRLAGVIDEQFF.